This is a list of T cell receptor beta chains from one sample in a study of T cell repertoires in cytomegalovirus infection. TCRdb processed the reads anew with MiXCR; each CDR3 protein has one entry. The sample carries about 260,000 distinct CDR3 sequences, over 8% recorded once. Sequencing input: PBMCs. The receptors here all came from a human donor in good health (CMV status not recorded). Some clones in this sample may be carry-over from other donors' samples. The CDR3 runs from the conserved cysteine through the conserved F or W. Clone sizes are given selectively: once, few, many, or a class where the clone is expanded.

J gene	clone size	CDR3 length	V gene	CDR3 protein
TRBJ1-1	.	15	TRBV20-1	CSAREPDGRDTEAFF
TRBJ2-5	few	16	TRBV12-3/TRBV12-4	CASSTSSGGSQETQYF
TRBJ1-2	.	12	TRBV28	CASRTPGKGYTF
TRBJ1-1	.	15	TRBV20-1	CSARSGQGYDTEAFF
TRBJ1-1	many	20	TRBV6-5	CASSYSSEVVLNTGDTEAFF
TRBJ2-1	.	17	TRBV9	CASSVGIAGEIYNEQFF
TRBJ2-7	.	14	TRBV7-2	CASSLGGRGEEQYF
TRBJ2-2	many	15	TRBV7-6	CASRMTVTNTGELFF
TRBJ1-2	once	16	TRBV7-3	CASSNGGPGQTYGYTF
TRBJ2-5	few	9	TRBV29-1	CSKGETQYF
TRBJ2-3	many	13	TRBV12-3/TRBV12-4	CASMAGYTDTQYF
TRBJ2-7	many	14	TRBV7-9	CASSPGLGPYEQYF
TRBJ1-1	many	13	TRBV9	CASSVGGYTEAFF
TRBJ1-2	.	14	TRBV28	CASRVGGPTYGYTF
TRBJ2-7	.	13	TRBV28	CASSLLGLYEQYF
TRBJ1-4	few	19	TRBV5-1	CASSPGQGAHGGNNEKLFF
TRBJ2-6	.	17	TRBV4-3	CASSQGAGGSGANVLTF
TRBJ1-5	.	15	TRBV19	CASNPGTVFNQPQHF
TRBJ1-1	many	13	TRBV28	CASTLEYITEAFF
TRBJ1-1	few	12	TRBV7-8	CASSRVLGEAFF
TRBJ2-2	few	15	TRBV20-1	CSARVSGQRPGELFF
TRBJ1-5	many	15	TRBV7-2	CASSLRWGKDQPQHF
TRBJ2-5	many	15	TRBV7-9	CASSSGTSGSETQYF
TRBJ1-2	many	13	TRBV7-2	CASSLGEQYGYTF
TRBJ1-5	many	15	TRBV28	CASTLWGAGNQPQHF
TRBJ2-3	many	16	TRBV20-1	CSASGAGASSTDTQYF
TRBJ2-7	many	14	TRBV7-8	CASSLGALGKKQYF
TRBJ2-1	.	20	TRBV19	CASSTPHTSGGPSSRNEQFF
TRBJ1-3	many	13	TRBV20-1	CSAFDSAGNTIYF
TRBJ1-2	many	17	TRBV11-3	CASSLDSEGRGPGGYTF
TRBJ2-7	many	15	TRBV7-2	CASSAQGLAAYEQYF
TRBJ1-5	many	17	TRBV7-2	CASSQHRGWELNQPQHF
TRBJ1-2	many	17	TRBV7-2	CASSLRGGDRRPHGYTF
TRBJ2-7	many	16	TRBV28	CASSLELGLATYEQYF
TRBJ2-7	.	14	TRBV4-2	CASSPPGTGSKQYF
TRBJ2-4	.	18	TRBV19	CASSPTSGGAGDKNIQYF
TRBJ2-5	many	14	TRBV7-2	CASSLKAGGKTQYF
TRBJ2-1	many	14	TRBV7-2	CASSSSVAGNEQFF
TRBJ2-1	few	15	TRBV7-3	CASSPRGESYNEQFF
TRBJ2-3	few	15	TRBV18	CASSPPRSRKDTQYF
TRBJ2-1	many	15	TRBV7-8	CASTGTSGRNNEQFF
TRBJ1-1	many	14	TRBV29-1	CSVGASGRNTEAFF
TRBJ1-3	many	15	TRBV20-1	CSARGGVSSGNTIYF
TRBJ2-3	few	15	TRBV20-1	CSAPPSGTGGDTQYF
TRBJ1-2	many	12	TRBV7-2	CASILRVGGYTF
TRBJ2-7	few	15	TRBV6-5	CASSYMGQGGYEQYF
TRBJ2-7	many	15	TRBV7-2	CASSKTMGQTYEQYF
TRBJ1-5	many	14	TRBV5-1	CASSLEQGAQPQHF
TRBJ2-1	many	15	TRBV7-2	CASSPTSGGWGEQFF
TRBJ2-5	.	13	TRBV30	CAWSVRRQETQYF
TRBJ1-1	.	14	TRBV12-3/TRBV12-4	CASTHRGLNTEAFF
TRBJ2-2	few	15	TRBV6-1	CASSYALQGTGELFF
TRBJ1-4	many	15	TRBV19	CASSIGPTGNEKLFF
TRBJ1-1	.	15	TRBV28	CASSLLVGMNTEAFF
TRBJ1-5	many	15	TRBV7-6	CASSLASGGGQPQHF
TRBJ1-5	few	14	TRBV6-6	CASSWDRDNQPQHF
TRBJ2-5	many	14	TRBV7-2	CASSRLETQETQYF
TRBJ1-2	many	15	TRBV6-4	CASSDSSATWNGYTF
TRBJ2-1	many	15	TRBV7-2	CASSFRTSGNNEQFF
TRBJ1-1	many	13	TRBV10-3	CAISDFAGPEAFF